The text below deals with one T cell receptor beta chain. Antigen unknown. These data come from a study of T cells after posttransplantation cyclophosphamide. Sequenced by immunoSEQ multiplex PCR; TCRdb stores in-frame clones only, minus some. The top ten hold 24% of the sample, which has thousands of clones, about four fifths seen once. Germline loops: CDR1 MNHEY, CDR2 SVGAGI. V was shortened by 7 bases and J by 1 base, with 13 bases between the two germline ends. The CDR3 extends over 14 amino acids. Control samples came 1 year after myeloablative marrow transplants with methotrexate plus calcineurin inhibitor. Study-level findings and limits: Donor-recipient repertoire similarity was low at 1-2 months, rising over year one.

The sequence was obtained from a male patient in his 40s who received an allogeneic stem cell transplant from an unrelated donor, was CMV-positive, and had chronic GVHD only. The graft donor may account for some of the T cells. The specimen was PBMCs, collected after an allogeneic stem cell transplant with a calcineurin inhibitor and methotrexate. The chain has TRBV6-5 and TRBJ1-1, with D tentatively TRBD1 (6 bases). The CDR3 loop reads CASNLQGSNTEAFF. The CDR3 nucleotides read TGTGCCAGCAACCTACAGGGTTCGAACACTGAAGCTTTCTTT.